A selection of T cell receptor beta chains follows, all from one sample in a study of blood T cell repertoires in COVID-19. Measured with immunoSEQ multiplex PCR; TCRdb has only the in-frame clones, and not every one. The profile covers about 230,000 clones, with 83% appearing a single time and roughly 7.4% taken by the ten largest. Sequencing was performed on peripheral blood. The receptors here all came from a woman between 50 and 59 years old with acute or convalescent COVID-19. The CDR3 runs from the conserved cysteine through the conserved F or W. A D gene is named only where the DNA matches it firmly. Clone size is shown for a subset of rows, as once, few, many or a class of expanded clone.

size | D | J | V | CDR3 | DNA
- | - | TRBJ2-1 | TRBV12-3/TRBV12-4 | CASSRYNEQFF | TGTGCCAGCAGTCGTTACAATGAGCAGTTCTTC
- | - | TRBJ1-2 | TRBV7-8 | CASSLGGGAYGYTF | TGTGCCAGCAGCTTGGGTGGGGGCGCCTATGGCTACACCTTC
- | TRBD1 | TRBJ2-7 | TRBV9 | CASSASRDRPYEQYF | TGTGCCAGCAGCGCGAGCCGGGACAGACCCTACGAGCAGTACTTC
- | TRBD1 | TRBJ1-4 | TRBV6-1 | CASSEALGQGNEKLFF | TGTGCCAGCAGTGAAGCGCTGGGACAGGGGAATGAAAAACTGTTTTTT
few | - | TRBJ1-5 | TRBV6-5 | CASSYEFGRQPQHF | TGTGCCAGCAGTTACGAGTTTGGGCGTCAGCCCCAGCATTTT
- | TRBD1 | TRBJ2-1 | TRBV7-2 | CASSQVGTGNNEQFF | TGTGCCAGCAGCCAGGTTGGGACAGGGAACAATGAGCAGTTCTTC
few | TRBD2 | TRBJ2-3 | TRBV6-1 | CASSETSGTDTQYF | TGTGCCAGCAGTGAGACTAGCGGCACAGATACGCAGTATTTT
- | - | TRBJ1-5 | TRBV19 | CASQDTYSNQPQHF | TGTGCCAGTCAGGACACCTATAGCAATCAGCCCCAGCATTTT
- | TRBD1 | TRBJ1-4 | TRBV4-2 | CASSQVTQGAGEKLFF | TGTGCCAGCAGCCAGGTGACACAGGGGGCTGGGGAAAAACTGTTTTTT
- | - | TRBJ1-1 | TRBV20-1 | CSASSLGQGPSSQAFF | TGCAGTGCTAGTTCCCTCGGGCAGGGGCCATCCTCTCAAGCTTTCTTT
- | - | TRBJ1-1 | TRBV15 | CATSRALNTEAFF | TGTGCCACCAGCAGGGCCCTGAACACTGAAGCTTTCTTT
few | TRBD1 | TRBJ1-1 | TRBV12-3/TRBV12-4 | CASSLAGTGQAFF | TGTGCCAGCAGTTTAGCGGGGACAGGGCAAGCTTTCTTT
- | TRBD1 | TRBJ2-1 | TRBV5-1 | CASSETGRNEQFF | TGCGCCAGCAGCGAGACAGGGCGCAATGAGCAGTTCTTC
- | - | TRBJ2-1 | TRBV7-2 | CASSNRDWYYNEQFF | TGTGCCAGCAGCAACCGGGACTGGTACTACAATGAGCAGTTCTTC